This TCR beta chain was sequenced for a study of T cell changes during pregnancy in multiple sclerosis. Profiling relied on immunoSEQ multiplex PCR, and the TCRdb table lists in-frame clones only, not all of them. The sample lists some 87,000 clones; approximately 92% were seen once. Germline CDR1 and CDR2: SGHTS and YDEGEE. The germline V and J ends were trimmed by 0 bases and 2 bases, with 15 bases remaining between them. This CDR3 is 17 amino acids long. This chain uses TRBV5-8 with TRBJ2-1, with D possibly being TRBD2 (6 bases). The clonotype was recovered from a female donor with multiple sclerosis, enrolled in a pregnancy study. The material sequenced was peripheral blood, taken in the first trimester of pregnancy. Here the CDR3 DNA reads TGTGCCAGCAGCTTGGCGTACGGGAGCCCAACCTACAATGAGCAGTTCTTC. Protein: CASSLAYGSPTYNEQFF.